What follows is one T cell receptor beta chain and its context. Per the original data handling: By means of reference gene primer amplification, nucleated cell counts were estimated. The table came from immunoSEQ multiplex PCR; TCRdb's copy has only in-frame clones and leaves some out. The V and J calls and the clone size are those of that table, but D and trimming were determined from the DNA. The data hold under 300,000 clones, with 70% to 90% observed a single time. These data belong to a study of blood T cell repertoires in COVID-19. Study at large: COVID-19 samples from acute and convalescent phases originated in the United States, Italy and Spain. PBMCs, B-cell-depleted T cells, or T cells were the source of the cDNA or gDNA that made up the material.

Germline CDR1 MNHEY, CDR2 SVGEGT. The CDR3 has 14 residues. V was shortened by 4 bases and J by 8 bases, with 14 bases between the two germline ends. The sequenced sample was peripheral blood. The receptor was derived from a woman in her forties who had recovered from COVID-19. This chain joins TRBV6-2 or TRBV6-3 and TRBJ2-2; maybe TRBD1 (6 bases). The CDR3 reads CASSLYRDVGELFF. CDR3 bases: TGTGCCAGCAGTTTGTACAGGGATGTTGGGGAGCTGTTTTTT.